The sequence of this T cell receptor (beta chain) was determined in a study of vaccination and CD4 T cells after COVID-19. This clonotype was counted only a few times. Its antigen is not identified. Study-wide results and limits: The median number of SARS-CoV-2-reactive clonotypes increased from about 20 to 38, a change that did not reach significance. It was found that, in convalescent patients, 304 of 307 vaccine-specific clones were spike mono-reactive.

Noted treatment: approximately 9-day PBMC culture with coronavirus spike peptide pools or control peptides (ViraFEST assay). The Oncomine TCR Beta short-read assay was applied to DNA of cultured CD4+ T cells. Genomic DNA was extracted from cultured CD4+ T cells. TCRdb recomputed calls from the PCR reads with MiXCR, one row per CDR3 protein. The sample holds approximately 10,000 distinct CDR3 sequences, roughly three fifths seen once. The V end lost 6 bases, the J end lost 3 bases, and 11 bases lay between the germline ends. Germline CDR1 is DFQATT and CDR2 is SNEGSKA (reference sequence). The CDR3 covers 12 residues.

This TCR derives from a human donor who had recovered from COVID-19. The sequencing input was CD4+ T cells from blood, cultured in vitro. The rearrangement links TRBV20-1 to TRBJ2-5, with a tentative D call TRBD1 (5 bases). The CDR3 spells CSARGAEETQYF. CDR3 DNA sequence: TGCAGTGCAAGGGGCGCCGAAGAGACCCAGTACTTC.